This TCR beta chain emerged from a study of blood T cell repertoires in COVID-19 (TCRdb year 2020). Turning to the overall study: Collaborator samples came from the United States, Italy and Spain and covered acute and convalescent phases of COVID-19. The material from the prospective study consisted of cDNA or gDNA derived from T cells, B-cell-depleted T cells, or PBMCs. Where available, HLA class I and class II types were taken from metadata supplied by the sample provider and were not determined by assay-based typing. Sample metadata almost always included a de-identified subject ID, COVID-19 status, age in years and sex. The dataset comprised deeply sampled blood TCRbeta repertoires from subjects exposed to, actively infected with, or recovered from COVID-19. The repertoires were released in a freely available public database meant as a resource for research on the immune response to SARS-CoV-2. The samples were drawn from two sources: the first 160 participants of the ongoing ImmuneRACE study, and 1,254 subjects contributed by 6 global collaborators. General findings and caveats noted by the study authors: How much clinical and demographic metadata was included differed by source and by participant, and the metadata was provided uncurated.

The collaborating institutions used their own protocols to collect whole blood in K2EDTA tubes. For TCRbeta analysis, collaborators shipped samples as frozen whole blood, isolated PBMCs, or DNA extracted from either of those sample types. The immunoSEQ Assay, a bias-controlled multiplex PCR, was used to amplify TCRbeta CDR3 regions from genomic DNA. The authors' analysis ran thus. Within the assay, amplification of reference gene primers was used to estimate how many nucleated cells each sample contained. To quantify the absolute abundance of each unique TCRbeta CDR3 rearrangement, sequence reads were collapsed and filtered. For each sample, productive Simpson clonality was calculated by taking the square root of Simpson's diversity index across productive rearrangements. The table comes from immuneACCESS by way of TCRdb, which keeps in-frame sequences with V and J called. Part of the clones is missing from these tables; in studies checked, under half for an unresolved V gene and the rest for unknown reasons. That table is the source of V, J and clone size, and D and trimming were worked out from the DNA. Present in this sample are about 240,000 clones, roughly four fifths of which were seen just once. The top ten clonotypes cover approximately 9.6% of the sample.

V is cut back by 2 bases and J by 5 bases, with 4 bases in the junction unmatched. CDR1 and CDR2, looked up from the germline V gene, are SGHAT and FQNNGV. The CDR3 measures 14 amino acids from cysteine to phenylalanine. Solely the CDR3 DNA is kept, with 42 bases framed from the first base. Comment on this clone: The specificity of this receptor is unknown. Per-base quality was not reported, and no clone a single base away is much larger than it.

Material for sequencing was peripheral blood. This clonotype was obtained from a woman aged 80 or over with acute or convalescent COVID-19. The chain employs TRBV11-2 and TRBJ2-5, with 8 central nucleotides matching TRBD1. The DNA sequence reads TGTGCCAGCAGCTTACAGGGGGCAATGGAGACCCAGTACTTC. This is translated as CASSLQGAMETQYF.